The subject of this entry is one T cell receptor (beta chain). Generated by immunoSEQ multiplex PCR, the TCRdb table keeps only in-frame clones and is missing some. The table includes about 73,000 clones, over 80% detected once. The data were taken from a study of blood T cell repertoires in COVID-19. Trimming removed 1 base from V and 0 bases from J, with 13 bases in between. The CDR3 has 17 amino acids. Germline lookup yields CDR1 LGHNT and CDR2 FRNRAP. The chain employs TRBV12-5 and TRBJ1-5, with D unresolved. The TCR originated in an elderly man with active or convalescent COVID-19. Specimen: peripheral blood. In DNA, the CDR3 is TGTGCTAGTGGTTTGGACCCTTCAGGAAATAGCAATCAGCCCCAGCATTTT. It is translated as CASGLDPSGNSNQPQHF.